Shown below are 18 T cell receptor beta chains from a single sample sequenced in a study of blood T cell repertoires in COVID-19. Only in-frame clones appear in the TCRdb table, and some are missing; sequencing was by immunoSEQ multiplex PCR. The table includes roughly 110,000 clones, around 85% detected once. The sequencing input was peripheral blood. The receptors come from a human donor in a cohort sampled during active COVID-19.

The chain recombines TRBV6-6 with TRBJ2-7, with 11 positions matching TRBD1. V shed 6 bases, J shed 4 bases, and the junction held 11 bases outside the gene matches. This CDR3 comprises 16 residues. The germline V gene has CDR1 MNHNY and CDR2 SVGAGI (reference sequence). The CDR3 nucleotides read TGTGCCAGCAGCCTAGCGTGGGACAGGGGGATGTACGAGCAGTACTTC. Its protein product is CASSLAWDRGMYEQYF.

The chain carries TRBV6-8 and TRBJ1-6; D remains unclear. The ends were cut back, 0 bases at V and 9 bases at J, with 6 bases in the middle. CDR3 length: 13 residues. Germline V gene sequence: CDR1 MNHGY, CDR2 SAAAGT. CDR3 sequence (DNA): TGTGCCAGCAGTTACTCTACCGGTTCACCCCTCCACTTT. It is translated as CASSYSTGSPLHF.

This clone came up once. The CDR3 is CASSIQAGANVLTF. CDR3 DNA sequence: TGTGCCAGCAGTATACAGGCTGGGGCCAACGTCCTGACTTTC. The chain carries TRBV6-5 and TRBJ2-6; perhaps TRBD1 as D (5 bases). CDR3 size: 14 residues. Germline V gene sequence: CDR1 MNHEY, CDR2 SVGAGI. V was pared by 5 bases and J by 2 bases, with 7 bases between.

The chain carries TRBV27 and TRBJ2-7; 12 positions match TRBD1. CDR1 is MNHEY and CDR2 is SMNVEV in the germline V gene (reference sequence). The CDR3 loop spans 16 amino acids. J gave up 2 bases and V 2 bases, and 4 bases lay outside the gene matches. As DNA, the CDR3 is TGTGCCAGCAGTTTAATTGGGACAGGGGGCCCCTACGAGCAGTACTTC. Protein product: CASSLIGTGGPYEQYF.

The chain combines TRBV11-1 with TRBJ2-2; possible D gene TRBD1, 6 bases. The CDR3 length is 14 residues. CDR1 and CDR2 from the germline V gene are SGHAT and FQDESV (reference sequence). V shed 1 base and J shed 7 bases, with 10 bases lying between them. CDR3 DNA sequence: TGTGCCAGCAGCTTAGGAGGGGGTATCGGGGAGCTGTTTTTT. Its protein is CASSLGGGIGELFF.

The CDR3 spells CASSVGHSEQYF. As DNA, the CDR3 is TGTGCCAGCAGCGTGGGCCATTCCGAGCAGTACTTC. The chain recombines TRBV7-9 with TRBJ2-7, with D unclear. V shed 5 bases and J shed 6 bases, with 11 bases lying between them. This CDR3 region has 12 residues. Germline-derived CDR1 and CDR2 are SEHNR and FQNEAQ (reference sequence).

The CDR3 DNA sequence: TGCGCCAGCAGCTTCTCAGGGGCCGCAAGCACTGAAGCTTTCTTT. Residues: CASSFSGAASTEAFF. The rearrangement uses TRBV5-1 and TRBJ1-1, with a tentative D call TRBD1 (6 bases). CDR1 is SGHRS and CDR2 is YFSETQ in the germline V gene. The CDR3 is 15 amino acids. Trimming shortened V by 2 bases and J by 4 bases, and 15 bases separated the two germline ends.

V gene TRBV19 combines with J gene TRBJ2-7; TRBD2 aligns across 8 bases. The CDR3 is 12 amino acids. Germline values: CDR1 LNHDA, CDR2 SQIVND (reference sequence). J gave up 6 bases and V 4 bases, and 2 bases lay outside the gene matches. CDR3 coding DNA: TGTGCCAGTAGTAACGGACTAGCCGAGCAGTACTTC. The encoded protein is CASSNGLAEQYF.

The rearrangement uses TRBV30 and TRBJ2-3; tentative D call: TRBD2 (5 bases). The V end was cut by 4 bases, the J end by 4 bases, with 18 bases between. Per the germline V gene, CDR1 is GTSNPN and CDR2 is SVGIG (reference sequence). The CDR3 sequence is 15 residues long. Here the CDR3 DNA reads TGTGCCTGGACCATGGGAGAGACACCACCAGATACGCAGTATTTT. This codes for CAWTMGETPPDTQYF.

The chain employs TRBV7-9 and TRBJ2-7, with 9 bases that match TRBD1. Trimming took 7 bases from V and 5 from J; bases not matched to a gene: 6. The CDR3 covers 13 residues. Germline values: CDR1 SEHNR, CDR2 FQNEAQ (reference sequence). CDR3 region: CASNPDRGNEQYF. CDR3 nucleotides: TGTGCCAGCAACCCGGACAGGGGCAACGAGCAGTACTTC.

This chain links TRBV30 with TRBJ2-2; D may match TRBD1 or TRBD2 (5 bases each). Germline CDR1 GTSNPN, CDR2 SVGIG (reference sequence). The CDR3 is 14 amino acids. The germline V and J ends were trimmed by 5 bases and 7 bases, with 17 bases remaining between them. This CDR3 is CAWEGQSLGGELFF. The CDR3 coding sequence is TGTGCCTGGGAGGGGCAGTCACTCGGCGGGGAGCTGTTTTTT.

This chain uses TRBV6-6 with TRBJ1-1, with 9 nucleotides matching TRBD1. Germline V gene lookup returns CDR1 MNHNY and CDR2 SVGAGI (reference sequence). The junction had 13 bases not matched to a gene; V was cut back by 4 bases and J by 10 bases. CDR3 size: 15 residues. The CDR3 nucleotides read TGTGCCAGCAGTTCGACCGAGGGACAGGGAAGTGGAGCTTTCTTT. Protein product: CASSSTEGQGSGAFF.

V is TRBV6-5 and J is TRBJ1-1, with 9 bases aligning to TRBD1. The length of the CDR3 is 15 residues. The J segment lost 4 bases and the V segment lost 6 bases, leaving 9 bases of the junction unmatched. CDR1 and CDR2 from the germline V gene are MNHEY and SVGAGI. The DNA for the CDR3 is TGTGCCAGCAGGCAGGACAGGGGCGTTCTCACTGAAGCTTTCTTT. Translation: CASRQDRGVLTEAFF.

This clone was counted a single time. The V and J genes are TRBV18 and TRBJ2-7; D is perhaps TRBD2 (6 bases). Trimming pared 0 bases from V and 6 bases from J, leaving 6 bases between. The germline V gene has CDR1 KGHSH and CDR2 LQKENI. The CDR3 runs 12 residues. The CDR3 region is CASSPPGGEQYF. CDR3 nucleotide sequence: TGTGCCAGCTCACCACCGGGAGGCGAGCAGTACTTC. The entire variable domain, with the rest obtained from reference TRBV18 and TRBJ2-7, is as follows: NAGVMQNPRHLVRRRGQEARLRCSPMKGHSHVYWYRQLPEEGLKFMVYLQKENIIDESGMPKERFSAEFPKEGPSILRIQQVVRGDSAAYFCASSPPGGEQYFGPGTRLTVT.

The chain carries TRBV29-1 and TRBJ1-3; D gene ambiguous. Germline V gene data show CDR1 as SQVTM and CDR2 as ANQGSEA. Between the trimmed V and J ends, which lost 4 bases and 0 bases, there was a span of 7 bases. The CDR3 sequence is 13 residues long. The CDR3 coding sequence is TGCAGCGTTGTTTCCTTCTCTGGAAACACCATATATTTT. It codes for CSVVSFSGNTIYF. The entire variable domain, with the rest obtained from reference TRBV29-1 and TRBJ1-3, is as follows: SAVISQKPSRDICQRGTSLTIQCQVDSQVTMMFWYRQQPGQSLTLIATANQGSEATYESGFVIDKFPISRPNLTFSTLTVSNMSPEDSSIYLCSVVSFSGNTIYFGEGSWLTVV.

The chain couples TRBV4-3 to TRBJ1-2; unclear D gene. Per germline, CDR1 LGHNA and CDR2 YSLEER. V gave up 4 bases and J gave up 3 bases, with 9 bases separating them. The CDR3 spans 13 residues. The DNA of the CDR3 is TGCGCCAGCAGCCGCGGAGGTGACTATGGCTACACCTTC. Encoded protein: CASSRGGDYGYTF.

This clone was detected only a few times. V gene TRBV7-3 combines with J gene TRBJ2-2, with D uncertain. From germline, CDR1 is SGHTA and CDR2 FQGTGA. The CDR3 runs to 13 residues. The germline V and J ends were trimmed by 4 bases and 9 bases, with 12 bases remaining between them. In DNA, the CDR3 is TGTGCCAGCAGCTCCCAACCCGGGTGGGAGCTGTTTTTT. This encodes CASSSQPGWELFF.

V is TRBV7-2 and J is TRBJ2-3, with D perhaps matching TRBD2 (6 bases). Germline V CDR1 and CDR2: SGHTA, FQGNSA. The ends were cut back, 2 bases at V and 3 bases at J, with 9 bases in the middle. This CDR3 has 14 amino acids. CDR3 bases: TGTGCCAGCAGCTTATTCGGGGGAACAGATACGCAGTATTTT. Protein product: CASSLFGGTDTQYF.